Listed here are 18 T cell receptor beta chains from one sample, sequenced in a study of OX40 agonist ivuxolimab in advanced cancers. Library creation used the immunoSEQ multiplex PCR assay. The clones in this table, taken by TCRdb from immuneACCESS, are in-frame only. Not every clone is retained; where verified, under half of the shortfall comes from an unresolved V gene, and the cause of the rest is unknown. The sample table records 55,000 to 65,000 clones; 80% to 95% of these occur just once. The ten largest clones add up to about 0.4% of the sample. Sequencing was performed on CD4+ or CD8+ T cells sorted from blood, taken in a trial of the OX40 agonist ivuxolimab. Source of these receptors: an adult with an advanced solid tumor such as melanoma, head and neck, liver or kidney cancer.

The chain recombines TRBV5-4 with TRBJ2-1; 12 bases match TRBD2. Germline V gives CDR1 SGHNT, CDR2 YYREEE (reference sequence). CDR3 size: 16 residues. Unmatched junction bases numbered 5, after V lost 4 bases and J lost 3 bases. The CDR3 bases are TGTGCCAGCAGCGCCCGACTAGCGGGGGACTACAATGAGCAGTTCTTC. Its protein product is CASSARLAGDYNEQFF.

For the CDR3, the DNA is TGTGCCAGCAGCCGAGACTTGGGGACTAGCGTATACAATGAGCAGTTCTTC. Protein product: CASSRDLGTSVYNEQFF. The chain carries TRBV4-2 and TRBJ2-1; 10 bases are a match to TRBD2. V lost 4 bases and J lost 4; bases outside the gene matches: 10. CDR1 is LGHNA, CDR2 YNFKEQ, per germline. This CDR3 is built from 17 residues.

This sequence joins TRBV6-4 and TRBJ2-7, with a possible D match to TRBD2 (6 bases). Trimming cost V 0 bases and J 6 bases, with 12 bases left between them. The CDR3 is 14 residues long. Per germline, CDR1 MRHNA and CDR2 SNTAGT. CDR3 residues: CASSDSARGSEQYF. In nucleotides, the CDR3 is TGTGCCAGCAGTGACTCGGCACGGGGGAGCGAGCAGTACTTC.

The table lists this clone with a count of one. The chain recombines TRBV27 with TRBJ2-1, with 7 bases fitting TRBD2. V dropped 8 bases and J dropped 0; count of bases not matched to a gene: 10. CDR1 and CDR2 (germline): MNHEY, SMNVEV (reference sequence). The CDR3 is 16 amino acids. In nucleotides, the CDR3 is TGTGCCAGCCATCTATCTAGCGGAGCCTCCTACAATGAGCAGTTCTTC. Translation gives CASHLSSGASYNEQFF.

With respect to this clone: This CDR3 is also generated by other DNA sequences in the sample. The rearrangement joins TRBV18 to TRBJ1-1, with D unclear. Trimming left V 6 bases short and J 1 base short, with 9 bases between. The CDR3 has 13 residues. In germline, CDR1 is KGHSH, CDR2 LQKENI. CDR3: CASSEGKNTEAFF. In DNA, the CDR3 is TGTGCCAGCTCGGAGGGAAAGAACACTGAAGCTTTCTTT. The full variable domain, in which reference TRBV18 and TRBJ1-1 provide the parts outside the CDR3, is NAGVMQNPRHLVRRRGQEARLRCSPMKGHSHVYWYRQLPEEGLKFMVYLQKENIIDESGMPKERFSAEFPKEGPSILRIQQVVRGDSAAYFCASSEGKNTEAFFGQGTRLTVV.

The chain is built from TRBV5-1 and TRBJ2-5; D not resolved. The CDR3 sequence is 15 residues long. Germline CDR1 and CDR2: SGHRS and YFSETQ. The V end was cut by 1 base, the J end by 4 bases, with 14 bases between. The CDR3 region is CASSLTPGGLETQYF. The CDR3 DNA reads as TGCGCCAGCAGCTTGACTCCTGGTGGGCTAGAGACCCAGTACTTC.

This chain links TRBV2 with TRBJ2-5; the D is unclear. The germline V gene has CDR1 SNHLY and CDR2 FYNNEI. Trimming removed 2 bases from V and 5 bases from J, with 21 bases in between. This CDR3 contains 17 residues. The CDR3 region is CASSEFVLGSGQETQYF. The CDR3 nucleotides read TGTGCCAGCAGTGAATTCGTACTTGGCTCAGGCCAGGAGACCCAGTACTTC.

This clone has more than one count but fewer than ten. The chain links TRBV4-2 to TRBJ2-3; 11 nucleotides line up with TRBD2. This CDR3 spans 15 amino acids. V lost 3 bases to trimming and J lost 3 bases; unmatched junction nucleotides: 2. Germline CDR1 LGHNA, CDR2 YNFKEQ. Written as DNA, the CDR3 is TGTGCCAGCAGCCAGCGACTAGCGGGGACAGATACGCAGTATTTT. Translating gives CASSQRLAGTDTQYF.

As DNA, the CDR3 is TGTGCCTGGACTGGGGGTAGGAGCTATGGCTACACCTTC. Encoded protein: CAWTGGRSYGYTF. The rearrangement joins TRBV30 to TRBJ1-2, with D possibly being TRBD1 (5 bases). The V and J ends lost 4 bases and 4 bases respectively, with 13 bases between them. This CDR3 region has 13 residues. Germline assignment: CDR1 GTSNPN and CDR2 SVGIG (reference sequence). The whole variable domain, remainder taken from reference TRBV30 and TRBJ1-2, is SQTIHQWPATLVQPVGSPLSLECTVEGTSNPNLYWYRQAAGRGLQLLFYSVGIGQISSEVPQNLSASRPQDRQFILSSKKLLLSDSGFYLCAWTGGRSYGYTFGSGTRLTVV.

CDR3 nucleotide sequence: TGTGCCAGCAGCTTAAGGACAGGGGGAAACACTGAAGCTTTCTTT. Translation: CASSLRTGGNTEAFF. The chain couples TRBV11-3 to TRBJ1-1; 10 bases fit TRBD1. CDR3 length: 15 residues. CDR1 is SGHNT, CDR2 YENEEA, per germline. After removal of 2 bases from V and 2 bases from J, the junction contained 2 bases not matched to a gene.

The V call is TRBV19, the J call TRBJ2-7, with D possibly TRBD2 on 6 matching bases. The germline CDR1 and CDR2 sequences are LNHDA and SQIVND (reference sequence). The CDR3 is made up of 14 amino acids. Deletions cut 1 base from V and 0 bases from J, with 7 bases between. This CDR3 is CASSIAEGSYEQYF. DNA for the CDR3: TGTGCCAGTAGTATAGCGGAGGGCTCCTACGAGCAGTACTTC.

The chain recombines TRBV19 with TRBJ1-5; D might be TRBD1 (5 bases). This CDR3 is built from 17 residues. V lost 7 bases and J lost 3, with 22 bases in between. CDR1 LNHDA and CDR2 SQIVND come from the germline V gene (reference sequence). CDR3 nucleotides: TGTGCCAGTACTGCTCCCCCGGGGCGGGATGACAATCAGCCCCAGCATTTT. It encodes CASTAPPGRDDNQPQHF.

The chain recombines TRBV15 with TRBJ1-2, with D tentatively TRBD1 (6 bases). The V end lost 4 bases, the J end lost 6 bases, and 18 bases lay between the germline ends. The germline V gene encodes CDR1 LNHNV and CDR2 YYDKDF (reference sequence). This CDR3 is 15 amino acids long. The CDR3 protein is CATSKAGTNRDGYTF. For the CDR3, the DNA is TGTGCCACCAGCAAGGCCGGGACAAATAGGGATGGCTACACCTTC.

In its sample, this clone was seen a few times. The chain carries TRBV2 and TRBJ1-5; a possible D gene is TRBD1 (5 bases). Germline V gives CDR1 SNHLY, CDR2 FYNNEI. V was trimmed by 0 bases and J by 3 bases, leaving 15 bases between them. This CDR3 is 17 amino acids long. In DNA form, the CDR3 reads TGTGCCAGCAGTGAAGCGGGGGGACTTGCCCACAATCAGCCCCAGCATTTT. As protein: CASSEAGGLAHNQPQHF.

The V call is TRBV7-6, the J call TRBJ1-1; D is undetermined. This CDR3 region has 15 residues. The germline gives CDR1 SGHVS, CDR2 FNYEAQ. V was cut by 1 base and J by 1 base, with 10 bases left in between. CDR3 region: CASSLEEVANTEAFF. CDR3 nucleotides: TGTGCCAGCAGCTTAGAAGAGGTAGCGAACACTGAAGCTTTCTTT.

V gene TRBV4-1 combines with J gene TRBJ2-1; 8 nucleotides align to TRBD2. Germline lookup yields CDR1 MGHRA and CDR2 YSYEKL. With V trimmed by 1 base and J by 4 bases, 12 bases remained unmatched. The CDR3 sequence is 18 residues long. The CDR3 spells CASSQVQGWREVYNEQFF. Written as DNA, the CDR3 is TGCGCCAGCAGCCAAGTCCAAGGTTGGCGGGAGGTTTACAATGAGCAGTTCTTC.

The chain joins TRBV5-5 to TRBJ2-5; D remains unclear. Germline V gene data show CDR1 as SGHKS and CDR2 as YYEKEE (reference sequence). The CDR3 extends over 14 amino acids. V was pared by 5 bases and J by 5 bases, with 16 bases between. The CDR3 loop is CASRPRWNSETQYF. In DNA form, the CDR3 reads TGTGCCAGCAGACCTCGGTGGAACTCTGAGACCCAGTACTTC.

The chain combines TRBV5-4 with TRBJ2-3; the match to TRBD2 covers 8 bases. Germline CDR1 reads SGHNT; CDR2 reads YYREEE (reference sequence). V dropped 6 bases and J dropped 7; count of bases not matched to a gene: 13. This CDR3 spans 15 amino acids. Here the CDR3 reads CASTAGGTRANTQYF. The DNA for the CDR3 is TGTGCCAGCACGGCGGGAGGTACTCGGGCGAATACGCAGTATTTT. Combining the CDR3 with reference TRBV5-4 and TRBJ2-3 gives the whole variable domain ETGVTQSPTHLIKTRGQQVTLRCSSQSGHNTVSWYQQALGQGPQFIFQYYREEENGRGNFPPRFSGLQFPNYSSELNVNALELDDSALYLCASTAGGTRANTQYFGPGTRLTVL.